The 27 T cell receptor beta chains presented below share a single source sample, sequenced in a study of control samples from healthy donors and cancer patients. Using immunoSEQ multiplex PCR, the repertoire was profiled, and TCRdb retains in-frame clones only, with some absent. The data show about 410,000 clones, 75% to 95% seen once. Sequencing input: PBMCs. The receptors were sampled from a man aged 35 to 55 with head and neck cancer.

The J gene is TRBJ1-5, the V gene TRBV19, with 7 bases identical to TRBD1. The CDR3 contains 14 residues. The ends lost 4 bases at V and 7 bases at J; junction bases unmatched: 7. The V gene's germline CDR1 is LNHDA and CDR2 SQIVND (reference sequence). For the CDR3, the DNA is TGTGCCAGTAGTAGACAGGGCCCGGGGCAGCCCCAGCATTTT. This sequence encodes CASSRQGPGQPQHF.

The rearrangement uses TRBV19 and TRBJ1-5, with D possibly matching TRBD1 (5 bases). The CDR3 has 14 residues. V was pared by 2 bases and J by 6 bases, with 11 bases between. From germline, CDR1 is LNHDA and CDR2 SQIVND (reference sequence). CDR3: CASSIQGWAQPQHF. The CDR3 DNA reads as TGTGCCAGTAGTATACAGGGATGGGCTCAGCCCCAGCATTTT.

This clone has only a few counts. CDR3 sequence (DNA): TGTGCCAGCAGCCTCGGCAGGAATGAAAAACTGTTTTTT. Amino acid sequence: CASSLGRNEKLFF. The V call is TRBV7-2, the J call TRBJ1-4; D ambiguous. CDR1 is SGHTA, CDR2 FQGNSA, per germline. The CDR3 contains 13 residues. Trimming left V 5 bases short and J 5 bases short, with 9 bases between.

V usage is TRBV5-4 and J usage is TRBJ1-1; D not certain. There are 15 residues in the CDR3. Trimming took off 4 bases at V and 2 bases at J, with 15 bases between the two ends. The germline CDR1 and CDR2 sequences are SGHNT and YYREEE (reference sequence). CDR3 sequence (DNA): TGTGCCAGCAGCACCCCGGCCGGCCGAAACACTGAAGCTTTCTTT. This codes for CASSTPAGRNTEAFF.

The V and J genes are TRBV30 and TRBJ2-7; D not resolved. CDR1 is GTSNPN, CDR2 SVGIG, per germline (reference sequence). The V end was cut by 3 bases, the J end by 3 bases, with 18 bases between. This CDR3 is built from 15 residues. The CDR3 coding sequence is TGTGCCTGGAGCCCAAGGCGGACGGTTCTCTACGAGCAGTACTTC. Translation: CAWSPRRTVLYEQYF.

A remark on this clone: The same CDR3 also results from other DNA sequences found in this sample. The chain uses TRBV7-3 and TRBJ2-2; TRBD1 might be the D (5 bases). Trimming left V 2 bases short and J 1 base short, with 5 bases between. The germline CDR1 and CDR2 sequences are SGHTA and FQGTGA. The CDR3 extends over 14 amino acids. CDR3 loop: CASSLDRNTGELFF. The CDR3 nucleotides read TGTGCCAGCAGCTTAGACAGGAACACCGGGGAGCTGTTTTTT.

The chain uses TRBV30 and TRBJ2-7; 7 bases match TRBD2. V gave up 5 bases and J gave up 6 bases; unmatched junction bases: 7. In germline, CDR1 is GTSNPN, CDR2 SVGIG (reference sequence). This CDR3 has 12 residues. CDR3 DNA: TGTGCCTGGGGGGGGGAGGGGCTCGAGCAGTACTTC. Translating it yields CAWGGEGLEQYF.

V usage is TRBV18 and J usage is TRBJ2-7; D is possibly TRBD2 (5 bases). Looked up from germline, CDR1 is KGHSH and CDR2 is LQKENI. The V end lost 2 bases, the J end lost 7 bases, and 21 bases lay between the germline ends. The CDR3 totals 16 residues. In DNA form, the CDR3 reads TGTGCCAGCTCACCAAGGGAAGCTAGCCCGTTCGGAGAGCAGTACTTC. It is translated as CASSPREASPFGEQYF.

The chain employs TRBV24-1 and TRBJ2-1; TRBD1 matches 9 bases. The V and J ends lost 2 bases and 6 bases, in that order; junction bases with no gene match: 13. The germline CDR1 and CDR2 sequences are KGHDR and SFDVKD. The CDR3 extends over 18 amino acids. CDR3 in DNA: TGTGCCACCAGTGATTCGAGGTCCGGGACAGGGTTAGTCAATGAGCAGTTCTTC. Translated, it gives CATSDSRSGTGLVNEQFF.

The chain recombines TRBV9 with TRBJ2-4; D is perhaps TRBD2 (7 bases). This CDR3 has 13 residues. V lost 0 bases, J lost 13 bases, and 14 bases lay in between. CDR1 is SGDLS and CDR2 is YYNGEE in the germline V gene. The CDR3 loop reads CASSVAGGGTQYF. The CDR3 DNA sequence: TGTGCCAGCAGCGTAGCTGGGGGGGGGACACAGTACTTC.

The chain couples TRBV5-5 to TRBJ2-3, with TRBD1 matching over 9 bases. CDR1 and CDR2 from the germline V gene are SGHKS and YYEKEE (reference sequence). The CDR3 has 16 amino acids. Losses at the gene ends were 5 bases for V and 4 bases for J; bases not matched to a gene: 11. The CDR3 sequence is CASRIAGTGSADTQYF. CDR3 nucleotides: TGTGCCAGCAGGATTGCTGGGACAGGGTCGGCAGATACGCAGTATTTT. Full variable domain (outside the CDR3, taken from reference TRBV5-5 and TRBJ2-3): DAGVTQSPTHLIKTRGQQVTLRCSPISGHKSVSWYQQVLGQGPQFIFQYYEKEERGRGNFPDRFSARQFPNYSSELNVNALLLGDSALYLCASRIAGTGSADTQYFGPGTRLTVL.

J is TRBJ2-5 and V is TRBV2; D ambiguous. The CDR3 is made up of 15 amino acids. Deletions cut 0 bases from V and 0 bases from J, with 8 bases between. The germline gives CDR1 SNHLY, CDR2 FYNNEI. DNA for the CDR3: TGTGCCAGCAGTGAAGCGCGGACGGACCAAGAGACCCAGTACTTC. Amino acid sequence: CASSEARTDQETQYF.

To note about this clone: One end of the junction does not line up with germline, which may come from a read error. The chain links TRBV7-7 to TRBJ2-2, with D possibly TRBD1 on 6 matching bases. CDR3 length equals 15 residues. In germline, CDR1 is SSHAT, CDR2 FNYEAQ (reference sequence). The DNA for the CDR3 is TGTGCTAGCAGCTTGGACAGCTTGCGGACCGGGGAGCTGTTTTTT. Translated, it gives CASSLDSLRTGELFF.

The V gene is TRBV5-6, the J gene TRBJ2-3; TRBD1 might be the D (6 bases). Trimming shortened V by 3 bases and J by 0 bases, and 14 bases separated the two germline ends. CDR3 size: 16 residues. CDR1 is SGHDT, CDR2 YYEEEE, per germline. Here the CDR3 reads CASSSAGTRSTDTQYF. Written as DNA, the CDR3 is TGTGCCAGCAGCTCCGCCGGGACACGTAGCACAGATACGCAGTATTTT.

This rearrangement joins TRBV6-6 to TRBJ1-2; 9 bases match TRBD1. Looked up from germline, CDR1 is MNHNY and CDR2 is SVGAGI (reference sequence). V dropped 0 bases and J dropped 8; count of bases not matched to a gene: 4. The CDR3 has 14 residues. CDR3 nucleotides: TGTGCCAGCAGTTACTCGGACAGGGGAGGCGGCTACACCTTC. Its translation: CASSYSDRGGGYTF.

The chain employs TRBV19 and TRBJ1-2; D gene ambiguous. CDR1 and CDR2 from the germline V gene are LNHDA and SQIVND (reference sequence). Trimming cost V 1 base and J 10 bases, with 7 bases left between them. The CDR3 sequence is 11 residues long. CDR3: CASSIGPYYTF. DNA of the CDR3: TGTGCCAGTAGTATAGGTCCTTACTACACCTTC.

The rearrangement joins TRBV11-2 to TRBJ2-5; a weak D match, TRBD2 (5 bases). The CDR3 is 16 residues long. V lost 0 bases and J 5 bases, leaving 16 bases between the germline ends. CDR1 is SGHAT, CDR2 FQNNGV, per germline. The CDR3 loop reads CASSLDRAPPGETQYF. CDR3 DNA sequence: TGTGCCAGCAGCTTAGACCGGGCTCCACCGGGGGAGACCCAGTACTTC.

V is TRBV28 and J is TRBJ2-3, with 7 nucleotides matching TRBD2. J was trimmed by 2 bases and V by 2 bases; bases with no gene match: 4. This CDR3 is 15 amino acids long. Germline CDR1 reads MDHEN; CDR2 reads SYDVKM. The CDR3 loop reads CASSLPLANTDTQYF. For the CDR3, the DNA is TGTGCCAGCAGTTTACCACTAGCGAACACAGATACGCAGTATTTT.

This clone is a singleton in its sample. This rearrangement joins TRBV7-3 to TRBJ2-1, with 7 bases matching TRBD1. With 4 bases clipped from V and 7 bases from J, the junction kept 7 bases outside the gene matches. Germline CDR1 and CDR2: SGHTA and FQGTGA. This CDR3 has 14 residues. The CDR3 nucleotides are TGTGCCAGCAGCTCGACAGGGAACTTAAATGAGCAGTTCTTC. Translation: CASSSTGNLNEQFF.

The chain combines TRBV19 with TRBJ1-2; perhaps TRBD1 as D (5 bases). CDR3 size: 15 residues. The germline V gene encodes CDR1 LNHDA and CDR2 SQIVND (reference sequence). The V end was cut by 1 base, the J end by 7 bases, with 16 bases between. The DNA of the CDR3 is TGTGCCAGTAGTATAGTGGTCAGGGATGATGCTGGCTACACCTTC. Protein sequence: CASSIVVRDDAGYTF.

The J gene is TRBJ1-5, the V gene TRBV24-1; 10 nucleotides align to TRBD1. The CDR3 consists of 17 residues. V shed 3 bases, J shed 5 bases, and the junction held 9 bases outside the gene matches. The V gene's germline CDR1 is KGHDR and CDR2 SFDVKD. This CDR3 reads CATSDTKGQGIYQPQHF. In DNA, the CDR3 is TGTGCCACCAGTGATACAAAGGGACAGGGGATTTATCAGCCCCAGCATTTT.

The chain combines TRBV11-2 with TRBJ2-2; D may be TRBD2 (5 bases). The CDR3 totals 15 residues. Trimming stripped 7 bases from V and 2 bases from J, with 14 bases between. The germline gives CDR1 SGHAT, CDR2 FQNNGV. This CDR3 is CASTDLGRNTGELFF. The CDR3 bases are TGTGCCAGCACGGACTTGGGTAGAAACACCGGGGAGCTGTTTTTT. The complete variable domain, with remaining parts taken from reference TRBV11-2 and TRBJ2-2, reads EAGVAQSPRYKIIEKRQSVAFWCNPISGHATLYWYQQILGQGPKLLIQFQNNGVVDDSQLPKDRFSAERLKGVDSTLKIQPAKLEDSAVYLCASTDLGRNTGELFFGEGSRLTVL.

V is TRBV12-3 or TRBV12-4 and J is TRBJ1-2; 7 bases fit TRBD1. The CDR3 totals 13 residues. V shed 6 bases, J shed 8 bases, and the junction held 9 bases outside the gene matches. The CDR3 region has the DNA TGTGCCAGCAGCCAAACAGGGGAGAACGGCTACACCTTC. It specifies CASSQTGENGYTF.

The V call is TRBV6-5, the J call TRBJ2-3; 10 nucleotides match TRBD2. Germline V lookup: CDR1 MNHEY, CDR2 SVGAGI. The CDR3 consists of 16 residues. V lost 3 bases, J lost 1 base, and 4 bases stayed unmatched. The CDR3 nucleotides are TGTGCCAGCAGTTATCTTCTAGCGGGGGGCACAGATACGCAGTATTTT. This codes for CASSYLLAGGTDTQYF.

The chain couples TRBV10-1 to TRBJ1-2; 10 bases are shared with TRBD1. Trimming removed 2 bases from V and 8 bases from J; junction bases left unmatched: 2. The CDR3 totals 13 residues. The V gene's germline CDR1 is WNHNN and CDR2 SYGVQD (reference sequence). CDR3 bases: TGCGCCAGCAGTGAGAGGACAGGGGGAGGCTACACCTTC. It specifies CASSERTGGGYTF.

This chain joins TRBV10-3 and TRBJ2-3, with TRBD2 identical over 12 bases. V lost 3 bases and J lost 6; bases outside the gene matches: 4. The CDR3 totals 15 residues. The germline V gene encodes CDR1 ENHRY and CDR2 SYGVKD. The CDR3 loop is CAISDSGTSGDTQYF. The CDR3 nucleotides are TGTGCCATCAGTGATTCTGGGACTAGCGGGGATACGCAGTATTTT.

The chain couples TRBV6-6 to TRBJ1-6; no reliable D call. CDR3 size: 13 residues. Germline-derived CDR1 and CDR2 are MNHNY and SVGAGI (reference sequence). V was shortened by 2 bases and J by 6 bases, with 5 bases between the two germline ends. In DNA, the CDR3 is TGTGCCAGCAGTTACGCAGCTAATTCACCCCTCCACTTT. This sequence encodes CASSYAANSPLHF.